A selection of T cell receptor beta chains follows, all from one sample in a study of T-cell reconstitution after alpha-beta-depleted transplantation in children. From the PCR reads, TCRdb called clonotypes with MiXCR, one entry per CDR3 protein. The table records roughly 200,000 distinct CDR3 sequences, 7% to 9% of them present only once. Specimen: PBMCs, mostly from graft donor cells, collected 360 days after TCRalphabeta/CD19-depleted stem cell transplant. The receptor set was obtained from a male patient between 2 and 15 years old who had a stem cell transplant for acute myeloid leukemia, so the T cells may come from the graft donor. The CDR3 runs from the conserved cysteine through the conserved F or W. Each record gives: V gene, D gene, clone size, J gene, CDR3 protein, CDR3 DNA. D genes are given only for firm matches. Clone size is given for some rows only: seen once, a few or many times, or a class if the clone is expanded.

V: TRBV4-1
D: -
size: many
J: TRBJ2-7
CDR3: CASSLYPNEQYF
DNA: TGCGCCAGCAGCCTCTACCCCAACGAGCAGTACTTC

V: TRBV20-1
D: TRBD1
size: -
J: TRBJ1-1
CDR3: CSASGQAVRAFF
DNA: TGCAGTGCTAGCGGACAGGCCGTGAGGGCTTTCTTT

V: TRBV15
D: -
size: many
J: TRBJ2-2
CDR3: CATSRVGGAYTGELFF
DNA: TGTGCCACCAGCAGAGTTGGGGGCGCTTACACCGGGGAGCTGTTTTTT

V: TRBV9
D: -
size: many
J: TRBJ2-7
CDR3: CASSRTAGGDSYEQYF
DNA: TGTGCCAGCAGCCGGACAGCGGGCGGGGACTCCTACGAGCAGTACTTC

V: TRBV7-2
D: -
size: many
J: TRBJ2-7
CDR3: CASSLGRGYEQYF
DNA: TGTGCCAGCAGCTTAGGTCGGGGCTACGAGCAGTACTTC

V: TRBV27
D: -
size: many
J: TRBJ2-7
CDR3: CASSLGAALGHEQYF
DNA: TGTGCCAGCAGTCTAGGAGCGGCCCTGGGCCACGAGCAGTACTTC

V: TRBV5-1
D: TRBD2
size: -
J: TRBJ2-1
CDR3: CASSPLAGGPSEQFF
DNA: TGCGCCAGCAGCCCCCTAGCGGGGGGGCCCAGTGAGCAGTTCTTC

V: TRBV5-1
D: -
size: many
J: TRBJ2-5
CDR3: CASSFDSYQETQYF
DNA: TGCGCCAGCAGCTTTGACAGCTACCAAGAGACCCAGTACTTC

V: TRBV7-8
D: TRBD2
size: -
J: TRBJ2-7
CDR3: CASSLWTGLAESYEQYF
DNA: TGTGCCAGCAGCCTCTGGACGGGACTAGCGGAATCCTACGAGCAGTACTTC

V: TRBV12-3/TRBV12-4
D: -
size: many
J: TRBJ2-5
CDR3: CASHQGGGETQYF
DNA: TGTGCCAGCCATCAAGGAGGAGGAGAGACCCAGTACTTC

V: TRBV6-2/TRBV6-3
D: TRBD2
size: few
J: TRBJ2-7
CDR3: CASSGLAGFYEQYF
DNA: TGTGCCAGCAGCGGACTAGCGGGATTCTACGAGCAGTACTTC

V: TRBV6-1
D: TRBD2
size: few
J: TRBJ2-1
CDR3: CASSEWGGTPSYNEQFF
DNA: TGTGCCAGCAGTGAATGGGGAGGGACCCCATCCTACAATGAGCAGTTCTTC

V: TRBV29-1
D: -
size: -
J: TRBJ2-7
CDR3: CSVGGGRIYEQYF
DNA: TGCAGCGTTGGGGGAGGCAGAATCTACGAGCAGTACTTC

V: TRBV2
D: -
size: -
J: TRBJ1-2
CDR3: CASSEEQGGYGYTF
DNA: TGTGCCAGCAGTGAGGAACAGGGTGGCTATGGCTACACCTTC

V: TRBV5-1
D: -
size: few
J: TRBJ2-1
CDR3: CASSPRTEYNEQFF
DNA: TGCGCCAGCAGCCCCAGGACAGAGTACAATGAGCAGTTCTTC

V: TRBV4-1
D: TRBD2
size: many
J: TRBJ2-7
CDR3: CASSQQGLAGFSYEQYF
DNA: TGCGCCAGCAGCCAACAGGGACTAGCGGGGTTCTCCTACGAGCAGTACTTC

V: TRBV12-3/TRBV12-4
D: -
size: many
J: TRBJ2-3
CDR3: CASRPTSTDTQYF
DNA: TGTGCCAGCAGGCCGACTAGTACGGATACGCAGTATTTT

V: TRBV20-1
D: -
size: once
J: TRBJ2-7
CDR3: CSADVGHEQYF
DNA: TGCAGTGCTGACGTTGGCCACGAGCAGTACTTC

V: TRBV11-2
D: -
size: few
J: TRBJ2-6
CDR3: CASSHDGPIVPGANVLTF
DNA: TGTGCCAGCAGCCACGACGGCCCCATTGTACCTGGGGCCAACGTCCTGACTTTC

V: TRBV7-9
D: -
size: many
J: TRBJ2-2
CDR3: CASSRASWALRHGELFF
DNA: TGTGCCAGCAGTCGCGCCTCATGGGCTCTCAGACACGGGGAGCTGTTTTTT

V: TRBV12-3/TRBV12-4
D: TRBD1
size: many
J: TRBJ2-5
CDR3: CASRGQGWQETQYF
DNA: TGTGCCAGCAGGGGACAGGGGTGGCAAGAGACCCAGTACTTC

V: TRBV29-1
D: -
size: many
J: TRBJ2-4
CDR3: CSARALGAKNIQYF
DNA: TGCAGCGCCCGAGCGCTAGGGGCCAAAAACATTCAGTACTTC

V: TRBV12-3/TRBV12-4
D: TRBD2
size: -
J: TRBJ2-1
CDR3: CASSLGGGGLGEQFF
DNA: TGTGCCAGCAGTTTAGGGGGCGGGGGGCTCGGTGAGCAGTTCTTC

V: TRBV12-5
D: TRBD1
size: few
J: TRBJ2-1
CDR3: CASGLVGLTWDRPYNEQFF
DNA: TGTGCTAGTGGTTTGGTAGGGCTAACTTGGGACAGACCATACAATGAGCAGTTCTTC

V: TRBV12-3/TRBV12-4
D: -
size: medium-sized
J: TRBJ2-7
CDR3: CASSRRGDEQYF
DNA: TGTGCCAGCAGTCGCCGGGGTGACGAGCAGTACTTC

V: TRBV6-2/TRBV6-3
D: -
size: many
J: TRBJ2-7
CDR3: CASSARQEPIEQYF
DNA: TGTGCCAGCAGTGCCCGACAGGAACCCATCGAGCAGTACTTC

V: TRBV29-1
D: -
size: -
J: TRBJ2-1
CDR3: CSVESPGREQFF
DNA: TGCAGCGTTGAAAGCCCAGGGAGGGAGCAGTTCTTC

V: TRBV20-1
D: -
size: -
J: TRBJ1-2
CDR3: CSADGEYGYTF
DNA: TGCAGTGCGGACGGAGAATATGGCTACACCTTC

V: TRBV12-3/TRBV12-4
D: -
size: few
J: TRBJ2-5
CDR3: CASSPGSRSYF
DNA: TGTGCCAGCAGCCCCGGCAGCAGGTCGTACTTC

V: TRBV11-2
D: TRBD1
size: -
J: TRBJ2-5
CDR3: CASSFLPGQVGYPPRETQYF
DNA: TGTGCCAGCAGCTTTCTGCCGGGACAGGTGGGGTACCCTCCTCGCGAGACCCAGTACTTC

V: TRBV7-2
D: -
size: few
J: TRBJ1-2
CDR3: CASRLGGDYYGYTF
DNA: TGTGCCAGCAGACTAGGGGGGGATTACTATGGCTACACCTTC

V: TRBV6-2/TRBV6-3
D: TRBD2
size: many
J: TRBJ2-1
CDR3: CASSNLLAGRYNEQFF
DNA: TGTGCCAGCAGTAACCTACTAGCGGGGAGATACAATGAGCAGTTCTTC

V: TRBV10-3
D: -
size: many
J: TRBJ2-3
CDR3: CAISDFRRGTDTQYF
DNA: TGTGCCATCAGTGATTTCCGACGTGGCACAGATACGCAGTATTTT

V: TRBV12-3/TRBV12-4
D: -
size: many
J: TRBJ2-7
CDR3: CASSWDVYEQYF
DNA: TGTGCCAGCAGTTGGGACGTCTACGAGCAGTACTTC